Only a few counts were recorded for the clone carrying this TCR beta chain. Antigen specificity is unknown. Positive selection with magnetic beads achieved the isolation of CD4+ and CD8+ cells, followed by a flow cytometry check of purity. These data originate in a study of somatic mutations in cytotoxic T cells in rheumatoid arthritis. In the study overall: After diagnosis, patient blood (about 30 ml EDTA) was drawn right away, before any treatment was given. General study points: There were about an eighth of the roughly 65 patients in whom the largest CD8+ clone exceeded 20% of CD8+ cells. The authors did not know the antigen targets of the expanded CD8+ clones.

Method: immunoSEQ multiplex PCR; TCRdb's copy keeps in-frame clones and lacks some. The table lists more than 5,500 clones, around two thirds of them singletons. The V gene lost 4 bases and the J gene lost 4 bases, with 13 bases spanning the gap. Germline lookup yields CDR1 SQVTM and CDR2 ANQGSEA. The CDR3 covers 13 residues. The sequence came from an adult with rheumatoid arthritis. Sequencing was done on a sample of CD8+ T cells sorted from blood. This chain joins TRBV29-1 and TRBJ2-5; maybe TRBD1 (6 bases). The CDR3 loop is CSVGQGRGETQYF. CDR3 bases: TGCAGCGTTGGCCAGGGGAGAGGAGAGACCCAGTACTTC.